This entry lists 28 T cell receptor beta chains sequenced from one sample in a study of blood T cells in healthy people across ages (dated by TCRdb to between 2014 and 2016). Receptor amplification or capture employed 5' RACE. Sequenced using an Illumina HiSeq 2500. A second about 7 to 12 cycle PCR used a sample-barcoded 5' primer and a J-beta primer mix. TCRdb's own reprocessing of the public reads used fastp at Q25 and MiXCR and kept productive beta chains. Under each unique CDR3 protein, matching rows form one entry showing the most common genes and DNA. The sample data list hundreds of thousands of distinct CDR3 sequences, and about 25% of these were observed just once. Just under 9% of the sample is in the top ten clones. The same specimen was also included in a second study, on T cells of mothers and their children.

The specimen was blood. These receptors all come from a boy between 10 and 17 years old in good health.

This clonotype showed up just a few times. V and J are TRBV7-9 and TRBJ2-7; 7 bases agree with TRBD2. CDR3 length equals 13 residues. The germline gives CDR1 SEHNR, CDR2 FQNEAQ (reference sequence). The V gene end was trimmed by 11 bases and the J gene end by 0 bases; junction bases not matched to a gene: 7. CDR3 loop: CAESSGFSYEQYF. The CDR3 region has the DNA TGTGCCGAGAGTAGCGGGTTCTCCTACGAGCAGTACTTC. The whole variable domain, remainder taken from reference TRBV7-9 and TRBJ2-7, is DTGVSQNPRHKITKRGQNVTFRCDPISEHNRLYWYRQTLGQGPEFLTYFQNEAQLEKSRLLSDRFSAERPKGSFSTLEIQRTEQGDSAMYLCAESSGFSYEQYFGPGTRLTVT.

The chain uses TRBV2 and TRBJ1-5; 7 bases align to TRBD1. This CDR3 has 14 residues. With V trimmed by 2 bases and J by 2 bases, 0 bases remained unmatched. The germline gives CDR1 SNHLY, CDR2 FYNNEI. This CDR3 reads CASSEQGGNQPQHF. The CDR3 region has the DNA TGTGCCAGCAGTGAACAGGGGGGCAATCAGCCCCAGCATTTT.

This clonotype was seen a single time. In this CDR3 the conserved last residue, phenylalanine or tryptophan, is missing, so a read error is likely. This chain joins TRBV6-2 or TRBV6-3 and TRBJ2-1; possibly TRBD2 for D (5 bases). Trimming took off 3 bases at V and 7 bases at J, with 19 bases between the two ends. The V gene's germline CDR1 is MNHEY and CDR2 SVGEGT. The CDR3 is 16 amino acids. The CDR3 nucleotides are TGTGCCAGCAGTTATAACGGGCCCCCACGGGGTAATGAGCAGTTCTTG. Translating it yields CASSYNGPPRGNEQFL.

The V call is TRBV7-7, the J call TRBJ2-3; 8 bases agree with TRBD2. Germline assignment: CDR1 SSHAT and CDR2 FNYEAQ (reference sequence). The length of the CDR3 is 13 residues. The CDR3 nucleotides read TGTGCTAGCGGGATGATTTTCGGAGATACGCAGTATTTT. Protein sequence: CASGMIFGDTQYF. The full variable domain, with the rest looked up from reference TRBV7-7 and TRBJ2-3, is GAGVSQSPRYKVTKRGQDVTLRCDPISSHATLYWYQQALGQGPEFLTYFNYEAQPDKSGLPSDRFSAERPEGSISTLTIQRTEQRDSAMYRCASGMIFGDTQYFGPGTRLTVL.

This rearrangement joins TRBV7-8 to TRBJ2-3, with 10 bases identical to TRBD2. Germline values: CDR1 SGHVS, CDR2 FQNEAQ. The CDR3 loop spans 20 amino acids. V was clipped by 0 bases and J by 0 bases; unmatched bases: 12. The CDR3 sequence: CASSLASGLAGVSSTDTQYF. For the CDR3, the DNA is TGTGCCAGCAGCTTAGCCTCCGGGCTAGCGGGGGTATCTAGCACAGATACGCAGTATTTT.

CDR3 nucleotides: TGTGCCAGCAGTTTTACCACGGGGAACACTGAAGCTTTCTTT. It is translated as CASSFTTGNTEAFF. The chain joins TRBV12-3 or TRBV12-4 to TRBJ1-1, with unresolved D. V was pared by 3 bases and J by 1 base, with 9 bases between. This CDR3 has 14 residues.

This clonotype has only a few counts. The chain uses TRBV24-1 and TRBJ2-1, with D perhaps TRBD1 or TRBD2 (5 bases each). The germline CDR1 and CDR2 sequences are KGHDR and SFDVKD. With 3 bases removed from V and 5 bases from J, the gap between germline ends came to 13 bases. This CDR3 has 15 residues. CDR3 residues: CATSDPGTLNNEQFF. In DNA form, the CDR3 reads TGTGCCACCAGTGATCCCGGGACCCTAAACAATGAGCAGTTCTTC.

The CDR3 loop is CASSQSPQINEQFF. DNA for the CDR3: TGCGCCAGCAGCCAAAGCCCCCAGATCAATGAGCAGTTCTTC. The chain combines TRBV4-3 with TRBJ2-5; unclear D gene. The J call may not be correct, given that the DNA end is closer to TRBJ2-1. Germline assignment: CDR1 LGHNA and CDR2 YSLEER. The CDR3 runs 14 residues.

This clonotype has only a few counts. V usage is TRBV7-2 and J usage is TRBJ1-6; D gene ambiguous. This CDR3 is built from 13 residues. Germline values: CDR1 SGHTA, CDR2 FQGNSA. V was cut by 5 bases and J by 7 bases, with 9 bases left in between. The CDR3 loop reads CASSPTVNSPLHF. CDR3 coding DNA: TGTGCCAGCAGCCCCACGGTAAATTCACCCCTCCACTTT.

The gene calls are TRBV3-1 and TRBJ1-3; D remains ambiguous. Germline lookup yields CDR1 LGHDT and CDR2 YNNKEL (reference sequence). The CDR3 runs to 15 residues. V shed 4 bases and J shed 0 bases, with 10 bases lying between them. CDR3 DNA: TGTGCCAGCAGCCTCGGGAGATTCTCTGGAAACACCATATATTTT. Its protein product is CASSLGRFSGNTIYF.

About this clonotype: At one of its ends the junction is not consistent with the germline gene, which may arise from a read error. This sequence joins TRBV7-3 and TRBJ2-3; a weak D match, TRBD1 (5 bases). CDR1 is SGHTA and CDR2 is FQGTGA in the germline V gene. The CDR3 sequence is 13 residues long. The CDR3 DNA reads TGTGCCAGCAGCTCGGACAACACAGGTACGCAGTATTTT. Translating it yields CASSSDNTGTQYF.

In its sample, this clonotype was seen a few times. The chain joins TRBV12-3 or TRBV12-4 to TRBJ2-5; D is ambiguous. The J call may be faulty, since TRBJ2-7 better matches the DNA end. The CDR3 covers 13 residues. CDR3 protein: CASSFWNSYEQYF. CDR3 DNA: TGTGCCAGCAGTTTTTGGAACTCCTACGAGCAGTACTTC.

The CDR3: CASRRTGGRETQYF. The CDR3 bases are TGTGCCAGCAGGCGGACAGGGGGTAGGGAGACCCAGTACTTC. The rearrangement joins TRBV27 to TRBJ2-5, with 10 bases aligning to TRBD1. V dropped 6 bases and J dropped 5; count of bases not matched to a gene: 6. From germline, CDR1 is MNHEY and CDR2 SMNVEV (reference sequence). CDR3 length: 14 amino acids.

The rearrangement uses TRBV7-2 and TRBJ1-1; tentatively, D is TRBD1 (6 bases). The CDR3 spans 16 residues. CDR1 SGHTA and CDR2 FQGNSA come from the germline V gene. V lost 1 base and J 5 bases, leaving 17 bases between the germline ends. The CDR3, as DNA: TGTGCCAGCAGCTTAGGTCCTGGGACACGGAGGACTGAAGCTTTCTTT. Protein: CASSLGPGTRRTEAFF. The whole variable domain, remainder taken from reference TRBV7-2 and TRBJ1-1, is GAGVSQSPSNKVTEKGKDVELRCDPISGHTALYWYRQSLGQGLEFLIYFQGNSAPDKSGLPSDRFSAERTGGSVSTLTIQRTQQEDSAVYLCASSLGPGTRRTEAFFGQGTRLTVV.

The J gene is TRBJ2-5, the V gene TRBV28; D remains ambiguous. The J call may not be correct, given that the DNA end is closer to TRBJ2-7. CDR3 length equals 12 residues. Germline lookup yields CDR1 MDHEN and CDR2 SYDVKM. CDR3 coding DNA: TGTGCCAGCAGTATCCTTTCTTACGAGCAGTACTTC. It yields the protein CASSILSYEQYF.

The chain is built from TRBV5-5 and TRBJ2-5; 7 bases map to TRBD1. The CDR3 extends over 16 amino acids. Germline-derived CDR1 and CDR2 are SGHKS and YYEKEE (reference sequence). After removal of 0 bases from V and 4 bases from J, the junction contained 9 bases not matched to a gene. This CDR3 is CASSLDRGRILETQYF. In DNA, the CDR3 is TGTGCCAGCAGCTTGGACAGGGGAAGGATATTAGAGACCCAGTACTTC.

This clonotype was recorded a few times. The chain links TRBV3-1 to TRBJ2-5; 7 bases map to TRBD2. Germline V gene sequence: CDR1 LGHDT, CDR2 YNNKEL (reference sequence). CDR3 length equals 17 residues. Losses at the gene ends were 3 bases for V and 5 bases for J; bases not matched to a gene: 15. Written as DNA, the CDR3 is TGTGCCAGCAGCCAGGTATCGCGGGGGAGTGTATTGGAGACCCAGTACTTC. Its translation: CASSQVSRGSVLETQYF.

This clonotype was detected ten times or more. This chain uses TRBV29-1 with TRBJ2-5; TRBD2 matches at 7 bases. Germline V lookup: CDR1 SQVTM, CDR2 ANQGSEA. The CDR3 length is 14 residues. J lost 1 base, V lost 4 bases, and 6 bases had no gene match. This CDR3 is CSVAPLAAQETQYF. DNA of the CDR3: TGCAGCGTTGCCCCGCTAGCGGCCCAAGAGACCCAGTACTTC.

This clonotype was counted many times. The genes are TRBV29-1 and TRBJ2-5; D unresolved. CDR3 size: 15 residues. Germline-derived CDR1 and CDR2 are SQVTM and ANQGSEA. The V and J ends lost 7 bases and 4 bases respectively, with 22 bases between them. CDR3 in amino acids: CSARGRPLSRETQYF. The CDR3 coding sequence is TGCAGCGCTAGAGGACGGCCCCTCAGTCGAGAGACCCAGTACTTC.

This clonotype was detected only a few times. The chain links TRBV20-1 to TRBJ1-2; 8 bases are a match to TRBD1. The junction had 6 bases not matched to a gene; V was cut back by 6 bases and J by 3 bases. The CDR3 extends over 13 amino acids. Germline lookup yields CDR1 DFQATT and CDR2 SNEGSKA (reference sequence). CDR3 in DNA: TGCAGTGCACAAGGACAGGGACACTATGGCTACACCTTC. Amino acids: CSAQGQGHYGYTF.

This clonotype was recorded a few times. The V and J genes are TRBV5-1 and TRBJ2-3; TRBD1 is a possible D gene (6 bases). In germline, CDR1 is SGHRS, CDR2 YFSETQ. CDR3 length equals 15 residues. V was shortened by 1 base and J by 2 bases, with 11 bases between the two germline ends. The CDR3 sequence is CASSLRYRDTDTQYF. The CDR3 nucleotides read TGCGCCAGCAGCTTGCGGTACAGGGACACAGATACGCAGTATTTT.

In this sample, this clonotype turned up a few times. The genes are TRBV5-5 and TRBJ2-7; TRBD1 matches 8 bases. V was pared by 4 bases and J by 5 bases, with 8 bases of the junction left unmatched. This CDR3 comprises 14 residues. Germline V gives CDR1 SGHKS, CDR2 YYEKEE (reference sequence). CDR3 sequence (DNA): TGTGCCAGCAGCCCACCGACAGGGGACGACGAGCAGTACTTC. Amino acid sequence: CASSPPTGDDEQYF.

The table lists this clonotype with a few counts. The chain uses TRBV5-6 and TRBJ1-4; D is ambiguous. The ends were cut back, 2 bases at V and 8 bases at J, with 10 bases in the middle. Germline V gene data show CDR1 as SGHDT and CDR2 as YYEEEE. CDR3 length equals 13 residues. This CDR3 is CASSFRLGEKLFF. The DNA for the CDR3 is TGTGCCAGCAGCTTTCGTCTCGGGGAAAAACTGTTTTTT.

The chain links TRBV20-1 to TRBJ2-7, with TRBD2 identical over 11 bases. The CDR3 totals 19 residues. V trimming: 6 bases; J trimming: 3 bases; junction bases outside the gene matches: 22. Germline V gives CDR1 DFQATT, CDR2 SNEGSKA (reference sequence). The DNA of the CDR3 is TGCAGTGCCAACGACATCAAAAAGACTAGCGGGACAAATTTCTACGAGCAGTACTTC. The encoded protein is CSANDIKKTSGTNFYEQYF.

The chain combines TRBV28 with TRBJ2-2; 8 bases map to TRBD1. The length of the CDR3 is 15 residues. Trimming cost V 10 bases and J 4 bases; bases outside gene matches: 11. Germline V gives CDR1 MDHEN, CDR2 SYDVKM. CDR3 in amino acids: CATWTGRVSTGELFF. The CDR3 region has the DNA TGTGCCACCTGGACAGGGAGAGTTAGCACCGGGGAGCTGTTTTTT.

The chain employs TRBV28 and TRBJ2-3; D gene ambiguous. V was pared by 7 bases and J by 5 bases, with 10 bases between. Germline V gives CDR1 MDHEN, CDR2 SYDVKM. The CDR3 totals 12 residues. CDR3 residues: CASTTDGDTQYF. CDR3 sequence (DNA): TGTGCCAGCACCACGGACGGAGATACGCAGTATTTT.

The V and J genes are TRBV25-1 and TRBJ1-3; 7 nucleotides line up with TRBD1. The J segment lost 2 bases and the V segment lost 2 bases, leaving 0 bases of the junction unmatched. Germline-derived CDR1 and CDR2 are MGHDK and SYGVNS. This CDR3 has 14 residues. The CDR3 loop is CASSEQGAGNTIYF. CDR3 DNA: TGTGCCAGCAGTGAACAGGGGGCTGGAAACACCATATATTTT. The whole variable domain, filled in from reference TRBV25-1 and TRBJ1-3, reads EADIYQTPRYLVIGTGKKITLECSQTMGHDKMYWYQQDPGMELHLIHYSYGVNSTEKGDLSSESTVSRIRTEHFPLTLESARPSHTSQYLCASSEQGAGNTIYFGEGSWLTVV.

This clonotype turned up a few times. The chain recombines TRBV28 with TRBJ2-5; tentatively, D is TRBD2 (6 bases). Germline V gives CDR1 MDHEN, CDR2 SYDVKM. The CDR3 runs to 12 residues. The ends were cut back, 8 bases at V and 4 bases at J, with 11 bases in the middle. The CDR3 nucleotides read TGTGCCAGCGGGGGGTTGGGAGAGACCCAGTACTTC. This codes for CASGGLGETQYF.